This passage covers 31 T cell receptor beta chains from one sample sequenced in a study of T cells in Graves' hyperthyroidism and ophthalmopathy. Researchers amplified the TCR beta CDR3 regions from RNA transcripts. The HTBI primer set served for first-round RT-PCR of the TCR CDR3. TCRdb reanalysed the multiplex PCR reads using MiXCR and keeps one entry per CDR3 protein. The sample includes hundreds of thousands of distinct CDR3 sequences, roughly 20% seen only once; the top ten take 34%. Material for sequencing was blood. The receptors stem from a man younger than 45 with Graves' ophthalmopathy.

This clonotype was observed a handful of times. The rearrangement joins TRBV20-1 to TRBJ1-2; no firm D call. Trimming shortened V by 5 bases and J by 5 bases, and 12 bases separated the two germline ends. CDR1 and CDR2 from the germline V gene are DFQATT and SNEGSKA (reference sequence). This CDR3 has 12 amino acids. CDR3 nucleotide sequence: TGCAGTGCTGACCCGGGGTTTTATGGCTACACCTTC. This encodes CSADPGFYGYTF.

The chain recombines TRBV4-1 with TRBJ2-1, with D possibly matching TRBD2 (5 bases). V lost 8 bases and J lost 0, with 11 bases in between. The germline CDR1 and CDR2 sequences are MGHRA and YSYEKL. The CDR3 runs to 14 residues. This CDR3 reads CASRERSSYNEQFF. The CDR3, as DNA: TGCGCCAGCCGTGAGCGGAGCTCCTACAATGAGCAGTTCTTC.

This chain uses TRBV7-8 with TRBJ2-7, with 7 positions matching TRBD1. The junction had 2 bases not matched to a gene; V was cut back by 0 bases and J by 6 bases. Germline CDR1 SGHVS, CDR2 FQNEAQ. This CDR3 has 13 amino acids. The CDR3 DNA reads TGTGCCAGCAGCTTAGCGAGGGGGCCCGAGCAGTACTTC. Protein product: CASSLARGPEQYF.

This chain uses TRBV10-1 with TRBJ1-5; 8 nucleotides match TRBD1. The ends lost 4 bases at V and 4 bases at J; junction bases unmatched: 9. This CDR3 spans 16 amino acids. Germline V gene lookup returns CDR1 WNHNN and CDR2 SYGVQD (reference sequence). The CDR3 loop is CASSVPGQAYNQPQHF. CDR3 in DNA: TGCGCCAGCAGTGTCCCGGGACAGGCCTATAATCAGCCCCAGCATTTT.

This clonotype was detected ten times or more. The chain joins TRBV27 to TRBJ2-7; 8 bases align to TRBD1. CDR1 and CDR2 (germline): MNHEY, SMNVEV (reference sequence). The CDR3 is 14 amino acids. The trim removed 4 bases at V and 2 bases at J, leaving 4 bases unmatched. The CDR3 bases are TGTGCCAGCAGTTCGGACAGGGAGACCTACGAGCAGTACTTC. This sequence encodes CASSSDRETYEQYF.

The rearrangement links TRBV6-2 or TRBV6-3 to TRBJ1-1, with 10 positions matching TRBD1. The CDR3 consists of 16 residues. The germline V gene has CDR1 MNHEY and CDR2 SVGEGT. J lost 3 bases, V lost 5 bases, and 9 bases had no gene match. As DNA, the CDR3 is TGTGCCAGCAGTCCCGGACAGGGGGGAGGGGACACTGAAGCTTTCTTT. It codes for CASSPGQGGGDTEAFF.

The chain employs TRBV5-1 and TRBJ2-2; TRBD2 agrees at 8 bases. The CDR3 runs to 17 residues. From germline, CDR1 is SGHRS and CDR2 YFSETQ. The J segment lost 2 bases and the V segment lost 3 bases, leaving 9 bases of the junction unmatched. The CDR3 DNA reads TGCGCCAGCAGCTCCGGAGAGGTAGCGGGAAACACCGGGGAGCTGTTTTTT. Protein: CASSSGEVAGNTGELFF.

Many counts were recorded for this clonotype. The CDR3 nucleotides are TGTGCCAGCAGCTTCGCTAGCGGGATCTACAATGAGCAGTTCTTC. Translation gives CASSFASGIYNEQFF. The genes are TRBV7-2 and TRBJ2-1; 9 bases line up with TRBD2. The trim removed 3 bases at V and 3 bases at J, leaving 3 bases unmatched. The CDR3 totals 15 residues. Germline V gene lookup returns CDR1 SGHTA and CDR2 FQGNSA. The complete variable domain, with remaining parts taken from reference TRBV7-2 and TRBJ2-1, reads GAGVSQSPSNKVTEKGKDVELRCDPISGHTALYWYRQSLGQGLEFLIYFQGNSAPDKSGLPSDRFSAERTGGSVSTLTIQRTQQEDSAVYLCASSFASGIYNEQFFGPGTRLTVL.

This clonotype showed up just a few times. The gene calls are TRBV24-1 and TRBJ2-3; 9 positions agree with TRBD2. The trim removed 7 bases at V and 0 bases at J, leaving 7 bases unmatched. The CDR3 runs 16 residues. Germline values: CDR1 KGHDR, CDR2 SFDVKD. The CDR3, as DNA: TGTGCCACCAGCTTCCCGGGACTAGCTAGCACAGATACGCAGTATTTT. It is translated as CATSFPGLASTDTQYF.

This clonotype was picked up a small number of times. The V call is TRBV20-1, the J call TRBJ1-1; tentative D call: TRBD1 (5 bases). The CDR3 consists of 12 residues. V was clipped by 3 bases and J by 3 bases, with 8 bases between them. Germline V gene lookup returns CDR1 DFQATT and CDR2 SNEGSKA (reference sequence). The CDR3 coding sequence is TGCAGTGCTAGTAAAGGGGACACTGAAGCTTTCTTT. Amino acid sequence: CSASKGDTEAFF.

This clonotype was seen ten or more times. The V call is TRBV29-1, the J call TRBJ2-1; 8 bases fit TRBD1. CDR1 is SQVTM and CDR2 is ANQGSEA in the germline V gene. J gave up 0 bases and V 3 bases, and 7 bases lay outside the gene matches. This CDR3 comprises 16 residues. The CDR3 region has the DNA TGCAGCGTTGATGACAGGGGTGCCACCTCCTACAATGAGCAGTTCTTC. This gives the protein CSVDDRGATSYNEQFF.

This clonotype has ten or more counts. The chain employs TRBV29-1 and TRBJ2-1, with D perhaps TRBD1 or TRBD2 (5 bases each). The V gene lost 8 bases and the J gene lost 2 bases, with 13 bases spanning the gap. This CDR3 contains 13 residues. Germline CDR1 SQVTM, CDR2 ANQGSEA. The CDR3 nucleotides read TGCAGCTGGACCGGGACCACCTACAATGAGCAGTTCTTC. Translation gives CSWTGTTYNEQFF.

The chain couples TRBV18 to TRBJ1-3; 7 bases agree with TRBD1. In germline, CDR1 is KGHSH, CDR2 LQKENI. Losses at the gene ends were 1 base for V and 0 bases for J; bases not matched to a gene: 6. The CDR3 extends over 17 amino acids. For the CDR3, the DNA is TGTGCCAGCTCACCACAGGGACAGTTCTCCTCTGGAAACACCATATATTTT. This encodes CASSPQGQFSSGNTIYF.

CDR3: CSARLAGYEQYF. DNA for the CDR3: TGCAGTGCTAGACTAGCGGGATACGAGCAGTACTTC. The chain links TRBV20-1 to TRBJ2-7, with 9 bases aligning to TRBD2. The CDR3 has 12 amino acids. J gave up 4 bases and V 2 bases, and 0 bases lay outside the gene matches. Germline V lookup: CDR1 DFQATT, CDR2 SNEGSKA (reference sequence).

CDR3 sequence reads: CASSFPGSRLETQYF. In DNA form, the CDR3 reads TGTGCCAGCAGCTTTCCCGGGTCTAGACTGGAGACCCAGTACTTC. This chain connects TRBV7-2 to TRBJ2-5; D ambiguous. Germline loops: CDR1 SGHTA, CDR2 FQGNSA. The CDR3 runs to 15 residues. Deletions cut 3 bases from V and 5 bases from J, with 16 bases between.

The rearrangement joins TRBV29-1 to TRBJ1-1, with D unclear. There are 11 residues in the CDR3. V lost 4 bases and J lost 4, with 7 bases in between. Germline V gives CDR1 SQVTM, CDR2 ANQGSEA. CDR3 nucleotide sequence: TGCAGCGTTGGTCCGAGCACTGAAGCTTTCTTT. Its translation: CSVGPSTEAFF.

This chain joins TRBV20-1 and TRBJ2-7; 15 bases are a match to TRBD2. This CDR3 contains 17 residues. From germline, CDR1 is DFQATT and CDR2 SNEGSKA (reference sequence). The V segment lost 6 bases and the J segment 4 bases; nucleotides outside the gene matches: 13. The CDR3 region is CSAPGRGTSGRNYEQYF. The CDR3 coding sequence is TGCAGTGCCCCCGGTCGAGGGACTAGCGGGAGGAATTACGAGCAGTACTTC.

This clonotype was detected many times. The chain employs TRBV5-1 and TRBJ2-3; perhaps TRBD2 as D (6 bases). This CDR3 has 15 residues. V lost 0 bases to trimming and J lost 4 bases, with 12 bases between them. Germline V lookup: CDR1 SGHRS, CDR2 YFSETQ. The CDR3 protein is CASSLAGSISDTQYF. The DNA for the CDR3 is TGCGCCAGCAGCTTGGCCGGGAGTATCTCAGATACGCAGTATTTT.

This clonotype turned up a few times. V and J are TRBV6-2 or TRBV6-3 and TRBJ2-7; 8 bases match TRBD1. Germline CDR1 reads MNHEY; CDR2 reads SVGEGT. After removal of 6 bases from V and 0 bases from J, the junction contained 13 bases not matched to a gene. The CDR3 is 17 residues long. The CDR3 DNA sequence: TGTGCCAGCAGAAACATCGAAACAGGGGGTACCTCCTACGAGCAGTACTTC. It yields the protein CASRNIETGGTSYEQYF.

This clonotype showed up many times. The chain combines TRBV6-1 with TRBJ1-1; tentatively, D is TRBD1 (6 bases). The CDR3 extends over 17 amino acids. The V gene's germline CDR1 is MNHNS and CDR2 SASEGT. With 8 bases removed from V and 1 base from J, the gap between germline ends came to 23 bases. In nucleotides, the CDR3 is TGTGCCAGCGTGGGGGACTACAGCTCAGGGGCGAACACTGAAGCTTTCTTT. Encoded protein: CASVGDYSSGANTEAFF.

The CDR3 sequence is CASTTGGSYNEQFF. The CDR3, as DNA: TGCGCCAGCACCACAGGGGGCTCCTACAATGAGCAGTTCTTC. The genes are TRBV5-1 and TRBJ2-1; 8 nucleotides line up with TRBD1. In germline, CDR1 is SGHRS, CDR2 YFSETQ. The trim removed 6 bases at V and 0 bases at J, leaving 2 bases unmatched. This CDR3 spans 14 amino acids.

This clonotype was detected many times. The chain couples TRBV7-3 to TRBJ2-3, with 8 bases aligning to TRBD1. Unmatched junction bases numbered 10, after V lost 4 bases and J lost 4 bases. In germline, CDR1 is SGHTA, CDR2 FQGTGA. The CDR3 is 16 amino acids. CDR3: CASSSGQGHVSDTQYF. CDR3 in DNA: TGTGCCAGCAGCTCCGGACAGGGCCACGTATCAGATACGCAGTATTTT.

The sample holds many counts of this clonotype. The J gene is TRBJ2-7, the V gene TRBV30, with a weak D call TRBD1 (5 bases). The CDR3 runs to 12 residues. V lost 1 base, J lost 3 bases, and 7 bases lay in between. The V gene's germline CDR1 is GTSNPN and CDR2 SVGIG (reference sequence). CDR3 residues: CAWSGGHYEQYF. The CDR3, as DNA: TGTGCCTGGAGTGGAGGACACTACGAGCAGTACTTC.

This clonotype has a single count. The chain carries TRBV28 and TRBJ1-2; 12 bases align to TRBD1. The CDR3 contains 16 residues. Germline CDR1 is MDHEN and CDR2 is SYDVKM. With 4 bases clipped from V and 2 bases from J, the junction kept 5 bases outside the gene matches. The CDR3 region is CASSWGTGGPNYGYTF. The CDR3 DNA reads as TGTGCCAGCAGTTGGGGGACAGGGGGCCCAAACTATGGCTACACCTTC.

This chain connects TRBV20-1 to TRBJ1-5; D possibly corresponds to TRBD1 (6 bases). The ends were cut back, 6 bases at V and 5 bases at J, with 11 bases in the middle. Germline V CDR1 and CDR2: DFQATT, SNEGSKA (reference sequence). The CDR3 loop spans 12 amino acids. In DNA form, the CDR3 reads TGCAGTGCCCAACAGGGAGATCAGCCCCAGCATTTT. Its protein product is CSAQQGDQPQHF.

This clonotype was counted only a few times. The J gene is TRBJ1-3, the V gene TRBV4-1, with a weak D call TRBD1 (6 bases). The germline V and J ends were trimmed by 4 bases and 0 bases, with 13 bases remaining between them. From germline, CDR1 is MGHRA and CDR2 YSYEKL. This CDR3 contains 16 residues. CDR3 sequence (DNA): TGCGCCAGCAGCCTAAGACGACAGGTCTCTGGAAACACCATATATTTT. This sequence encodes CASSLRRQVSGNTIYF.

This clonotype has a count of ten or more. The CDR3 loop reads CASSPEVGNTEAFF. In DNA, the CDR3 is TGTGCCAGCTCACCTGAGGTGGGGAACACTGAAGCTTTCTTT. This sequence joins TRBV18 and TRBJ1-1, with D unclear. The CDR3 spans 14 residues. The germline V gene has CDR1 KGHSH and CDR2 LQKENI. The V gene lost 3 bases and the J gene lost 1 base, with 9 bases spanning the gap.

This chain links TRBV20-1 with TRBJ1-1; TRBD1 might be the D (5 bases). The CDR3 is 14 amino acids. Per the germline V gene, CDR1 is DFQATT and CDR2 is SNEGSKA (reference sequence). With 3 bases removed from V and 2 bases from J, the gap between germline ends came to 13 bases. The CDR3 DNA sequence: TGCAGTGCTAGCGCCGGGACTCAAAACACTGAAGCTTTCTTT. Protein product: CSASAGTQNTEAFF.

This rearrangement joins TRBV27 to TRBJ1-1; perhaps TRBD1 as D (6 bases). In germline, CDR1 is MNHEY, CDR2 SMNVEV (reference sequence). Trimming took off 2 bases at V and 5 bases at J, with 15 bases between the two ends. This CDR3 is 15 amino acids long. CDR3 coding DNA: TGTGCCAGCAGTTTAACAACAGGGTTAGCGACTGAAGCTTTCTTT. Its protein is CASSLTTGLATEAFF.

The chain employs TRBV20-1 and TRBJ2-3; 7 nucleotides match TRBD2. The CDR3 sequence is 11 residues long. CDR1 is DFQATT and CDR2 is SNEGSKA in the germline V gene (reference sequence). V shed 5 bases, J shed 7 bases, and the junction held 3 bases outside the gene matches. The CDR3 region is CSAWDYNTQYF. For the CDR3, the DNA is TGCAGTGCTTGGGACTATAATACGCAGTATTTT.

The sample holds many counts of this clonotype. This rearrangement joins TRBV2 to TRBJ1-4, with a weak D call TRBD1 (6 bases). Germline V gene lookup returns CDR1 SNHLY and CDR2 FYNNEI. Trimming took off 7 bases at V and 8 bases at J, with 20 bases between the two ends. The CDR3 is 15 amino acids. CDR3 sequence (DNA): TGTGCCAGCAAGGCCGAGTGGGGGGCTGGCGAAAAACTGTTTTTT. Protein: CASKAEWGAGEKLFF.